A selection of T cell receptor beta chains follows, all from one sample in a study of blood T cells in healthy people across ages. TCRdb reprocessed the 5' RACE reads with MiXCR, giving one entry per CDR3 protein. The sample lists 800,000 to 1,300,000 distinct CDR3 sequences, under 30% occurring once. This sample also appeared in a second study, on T cells of mothers and their children.

The sequencing sample was made of blood. These receptors originate from a girl aged 2-15 years in good health. Each CDR3 is given with its conserved first and last residue. The D gene is left open where the match is weak. Clone size, where shown, is once, few, many, or a class for clones that have expanded.

few	TRBV11-2	TRBJ1-5	.	CASSLGTERYQPQHF	TGTGCCAGCAGCTTAGGGACGGAGAGGTATCAGCCCCAGCATTTT
.	TRBV11-2	TRBJ2-1	.	CASSRTTPSDSYNEQFF	TGTGCCAGCAGCCGCACAACCCCCTCGGATTCCTACAATGAGCAGTTCTTC
.	TRBV21-1	TRBJ2-7	.	CASSALPGQVDPYEQYF	TGTGCCAGCAGCGCATTACCAGGACAGGTGGATCCCTACGAGCAGTACTTC
few	TRBV7-9	TRBJ2-1	.	CASSSERGIDEQFF	TGTGCCAGCAGTTCAGAGAGGGGGATCGATGAGCAGTTCTTC
.	TRBV11-2	TRBJ2-4	.	CASSLEPEGNIQYF	TGTGCCAGCAGCTTAGAGCCAGAAGGGAACATTCAGTACTTC
few	TRBV12-3/TRBV12-4	TRBJ2-7	TRBD2	CASSWSGGPSYEQYF	TGTGCCAGCAGTTGGAGCGGGGGGCCATCCTACGAGCAGTACTTC
.	TRBV19	TRBJ2-4	.	CASSPLQGVAKNIQYF	TGTGCCAGTAGCCCTTTGCAGGGAGTAGCCAAAAACATTCAGTACTTC
few	TRBV3-1	TRBJ2-7	.	CASSQGLYPLLYEQYF	TGTGCCAGCAGCCAAGGACTTTACCCCCTTTTGTACGAGCAGTACTTC
few	TRBV10-3	TRBJ2-7	TRBD1	CAIWTGGIIEQYF	TGTGCCATATGGACAGGGGGCATCATCGAGCAGTACTTC
.	TRBV7-6	TRBJ2-3	.	CASSLGEFNTQYF	TGTGCCAGCAGCCTAGGGGAGTTCAATACGCAGTATTTT
.	TRBV4-1	TRBJ2-1	TRBD2	CASSRTTGTSAFF	TGCGCCAGCAGTCGGACCACCGGGACTAGCGCGTTCTTC
few	TRBV12-3/TRBV12-4	TRBJ2-1	TRBD2	CASRLTSGEQFF	TGTGCCAGCAGACTAACTAGCGGGGAGCAGTTCTTC
.	TRBV6-2/TRBV6-3	TRBJ2-1	.	CASSYSPGQGQFF	TGTGCCAGCAGTTACAGCCCGGGTCAAGGGCAGTTCTTC